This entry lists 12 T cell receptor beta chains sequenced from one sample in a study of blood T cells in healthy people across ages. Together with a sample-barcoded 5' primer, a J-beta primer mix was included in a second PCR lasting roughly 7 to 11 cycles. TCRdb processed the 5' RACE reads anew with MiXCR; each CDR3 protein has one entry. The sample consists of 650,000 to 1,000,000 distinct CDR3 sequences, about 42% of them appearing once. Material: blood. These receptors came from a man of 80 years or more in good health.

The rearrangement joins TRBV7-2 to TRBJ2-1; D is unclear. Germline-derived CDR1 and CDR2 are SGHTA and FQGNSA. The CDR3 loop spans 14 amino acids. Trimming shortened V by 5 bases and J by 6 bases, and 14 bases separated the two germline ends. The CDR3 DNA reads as TGTGCCAGCAGCCCAGCCCCCGAGGCCAATGAGCAGTTCTTC. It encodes CASSPAPEANEQFF.

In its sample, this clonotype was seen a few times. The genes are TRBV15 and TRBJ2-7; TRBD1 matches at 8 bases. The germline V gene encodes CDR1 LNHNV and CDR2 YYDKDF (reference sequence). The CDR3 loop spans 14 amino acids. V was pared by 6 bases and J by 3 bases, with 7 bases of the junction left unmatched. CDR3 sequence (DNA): TGTGCCACCAGAGGGCAGGGGGCGGACTACGAGCAGTACTTC. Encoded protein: CATRGQGADYEQYF. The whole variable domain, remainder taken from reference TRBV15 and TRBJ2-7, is DAMVIQNPRYQVTQFGKPVTLSCSQTLNHNVMYWYQQKSSQAPKLLFHYYDKDFNNEADTPDNFQSRRPNTSFCFLDIRSPGLGDTAMYLCATRGQGADYEQYFGPGTRLTVT.

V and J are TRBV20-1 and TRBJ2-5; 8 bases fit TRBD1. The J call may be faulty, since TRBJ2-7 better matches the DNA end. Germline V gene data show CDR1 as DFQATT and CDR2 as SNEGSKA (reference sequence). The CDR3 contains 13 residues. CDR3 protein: CSAHLDRAFEQYF. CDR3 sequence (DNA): TGCAGTGCGCATTTGGACAGGGCTTTCGAGCAGTACTTC.

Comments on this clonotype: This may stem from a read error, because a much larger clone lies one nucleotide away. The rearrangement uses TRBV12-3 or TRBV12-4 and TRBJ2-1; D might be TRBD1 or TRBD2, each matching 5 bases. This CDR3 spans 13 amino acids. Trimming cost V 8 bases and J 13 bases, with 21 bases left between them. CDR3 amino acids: CASLRGEGETQFF. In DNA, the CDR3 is TGTGCCAGCTTACGAGGGGAAGGAGAGACCCAGTTCTTC.

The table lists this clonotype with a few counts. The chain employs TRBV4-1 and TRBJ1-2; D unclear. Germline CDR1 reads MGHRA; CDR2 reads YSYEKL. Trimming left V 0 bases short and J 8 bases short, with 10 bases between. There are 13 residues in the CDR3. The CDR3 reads CASSQEDRKGYTF. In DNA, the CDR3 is TGCGCCAGCAGCCAAGAGGATAGGAAAGGCTACACCTTC.

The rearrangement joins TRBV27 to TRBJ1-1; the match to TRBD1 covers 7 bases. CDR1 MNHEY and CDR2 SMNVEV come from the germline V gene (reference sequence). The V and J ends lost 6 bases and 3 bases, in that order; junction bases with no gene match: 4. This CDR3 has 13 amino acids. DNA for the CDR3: TGTGCCAGCAGACAGGGGACCCACACTGAAGCTTTCTTT. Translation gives CASRQGTHTEAFF.

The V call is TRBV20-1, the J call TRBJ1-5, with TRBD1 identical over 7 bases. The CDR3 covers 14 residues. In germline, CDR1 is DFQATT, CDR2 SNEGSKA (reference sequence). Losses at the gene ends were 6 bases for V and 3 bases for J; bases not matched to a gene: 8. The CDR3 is CSALAGGPNQPQHF. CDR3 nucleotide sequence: TGCAGTGCCCTCGCAGGGGGACCCAATCAGCCCCAGCATTTT.

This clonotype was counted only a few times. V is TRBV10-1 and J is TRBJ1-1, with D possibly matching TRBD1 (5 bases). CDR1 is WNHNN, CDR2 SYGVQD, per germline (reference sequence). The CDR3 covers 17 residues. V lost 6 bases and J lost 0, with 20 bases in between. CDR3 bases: TGCGCCAGCAGGGGTCCAGGGAGTTGTATCATGAACACTGAAGCTTTCTTT. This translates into CASRGPGSCIMNTEAFF.

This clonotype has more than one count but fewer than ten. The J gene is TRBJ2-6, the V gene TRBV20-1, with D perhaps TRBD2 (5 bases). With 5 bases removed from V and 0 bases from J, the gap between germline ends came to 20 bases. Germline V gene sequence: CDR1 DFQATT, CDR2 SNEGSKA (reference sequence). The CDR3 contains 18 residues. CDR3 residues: CSAVGGGLHSSGANVLTF. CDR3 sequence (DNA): TGCAGTGCTGTTGGTGGCGGGCTTCATTCCTCTGGGGCCAACGTCCTGACTTTC.

The CDR3 DNA follows: TGTGCCAGCAGCTTAGAGCTCTCGAACACTGAAGCTTTCTTT. Residues: CASSLELSNTEAFF. The chain joins TRBV7-2 to TRBJ1-1; D is ambiguous. This CDR3 is 14 amino acids long. Trimming took 1 base from V and 1 from J, leaving 7 bases between them. Germline-derived CDR1 and CDR2 are SGHTA and FQGNSA.

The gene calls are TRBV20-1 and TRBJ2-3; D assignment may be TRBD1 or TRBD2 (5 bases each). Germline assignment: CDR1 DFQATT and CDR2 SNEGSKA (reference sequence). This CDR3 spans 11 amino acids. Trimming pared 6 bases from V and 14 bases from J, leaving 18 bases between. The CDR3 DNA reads TGCAGTGCCAGAACCGGGACCTCGTGGTATTTT. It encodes CSARTGTSWYF.

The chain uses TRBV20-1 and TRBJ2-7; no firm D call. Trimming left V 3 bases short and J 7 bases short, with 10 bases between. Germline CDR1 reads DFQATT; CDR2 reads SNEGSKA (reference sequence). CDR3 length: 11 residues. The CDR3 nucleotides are TGCAGTGCTAGCCAAGGAGATGAGCAGTACTTC. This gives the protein CSASQGDEQYF.